A single sample gave rise to the 22 T cell receptor beta chains below, sequenced in a study of blood T cells in healthy people across ages. Sample-barcoded 5' priming and a J-beta primer mix drove a second PCR of 7 to 11 cycles. TCRdb fed the 5' RACE reads into MiXCR, producing one record per CDR3 protein. This table holds 1,300,000 or so distinct CDR3 sequences, 45% to 70% found once. The sequenced material came from blood. These TCRs come from a young man in good health.

For this clonotype: One junction end disagrees with the germline gene, perhaps due to a read error. This chain uses TRBV25-1 with TRBJ1-2, with D possibly TRBD1 on 5 matching bases. CDR1 and CDR2 (germline): MGHDK, SYGVNS. CDR3 length: 13 amino acids. CDR3 region: CASSVQGLSGYTF. In nucleotides, the CDR3 is TGTGCCAGCAGTGTTCAGGGATTGTCTGGCTATACCTTC.

The gene calls are TRBV20-1 and TRBJ2-7; D is tentatively TRBD1 or TRBD2 (5 bases each). Germline lookup yields CDR1 DFQATT and CDR2 SNEGSKA (reference sequence). CDR3 length: 12 residues. V was shortened by 5 bases and J by 6 bases, with 14 bases between the two germline ends. This chain's CDR3 is CSAGGGTGEQYF. The CDR3 DNA reads TGCAGTGCTGGAGGTGGTACAGGCGAGCAGTACTTC.

The rearrangement joins TRBV7-9 to TRBJ2-7; no clear D gene. The CDR3 consists of 12 residues. CDR1 is SEHNR and CDR2 is FQNEAQ in the germline V gene (reference sequence). V was trimmed by 3 bases and J by 7 bases, leaving 10 bases between them. CDR3 in amino acids: CASSFGALEQYF. The CDR3 nucleotides are TGTGCCAGCAGCTTCGGAGCCTTGGAGCAGTACTTC.

The chain carries TRBV28 and TRBJ1-5; D remains ambiguous. Trimming shortened V by 7 bases and J by 0 bases, and 13 bases separated the two germline ends. The CDR3 contains 15 residues. Germline V CDR1 and CDR2: MDHEN, SYDVKM. Here the CDR3 reads CASKDRQDSNQPQHF. CDR3 in DNA: TGTGCCAGCAAGGACCGGCAGGATAGCAATCAGCCCCAGCATTTT.

As regards this clonotype: A junction end diverges from the germline sequence, so it may reflect a read error. The rearrangement uses TRBV20-1 and TRBJ2-5; TRBD2 aligns across 11 bases. The CDR3 consists of 15 residues. Germline CDR1 and CDR2: DFQATT and SNEGSKA (reference sequence). CDR3 nucleotides: TGTAGTGCTGACATAGCGGGAGGGTCTAAAGAGACCCAGTACTTC. The encoded protein is CSADIAGGSKETQYF.

This chain uses TRBV28 with TRBJ2-7, with 10 bases identical to TRBD2. Germline CDR1 reads MDHEN; CDR2 reads SYDVKM. Unmatched junction bases numbered 17, after V lost 8 bases and J lost 7 bases. This CDR3 is 16 amino acids long. CDR3 loop: CASGLAGVLGDNEQYF. The CDR3 nucleotides are TGTGCCAGCGGGCTAGCGGGAGTTTTGGGAGACAATGAGCAGTACTTC.

This clonotype came up a few times. V gene TRBV29-1 combines with J gene TRBJ2-1; no clear D gene. Germline CDR1 is SQVTM and CDR2 is ANQGSEA. The CDR3 consists of 12 residues. V was cut by 4 bases and J by 3 bases, with 7 bases left in between. The CDR3 region has the DNA TGCAGCGTTGTGAGTCTCTACAATGAGCAGTTCTTC. It codes for CSVVSLYNEQFF.

This sequence joins TRBV28 and TRBJ2-5; 11 nucleotides align to TRBD2. V was clipped by 10 bases and J by 2 bases; unmatched bases: 6. From germline, CDR1 is MDHEN and CDR2 SYDVKM. There are 14 residues in the CDR3. In DNA form, the CDR3 reads TGTGCCACCCTAGCGGGGGGAGTACAAGAGACCCAGTACTTC. Protein product: CATLAGGVQETQYF.

CDR3 nucleotide sequence: TGTGCCAGCAGCCTCCCAGGAGGCGAAGAGACCCAGTACTTC. Its translation: CASSLPGGEETQYF. The chain recombines TRBV28 with TRBJ2-5, with D maybe TRBD2 (5 bases). Germline loops: CDR1 MDHEN, CDR2 SYDVKM. The CDR3 sequence is 14 residues long. V gave up 6 bases and J gave up 3 bases, with 14 bases separating them.

The chain is built from TRBV5-5 and TRBJ1-1; a weak D match, TRBD1 (6 bases). Germline CDR1 SGHKS, CDR2 YYEKEE (reference sequence). The V gene lost 2 bases and the J gene lost 5 bases, with 13 bases spanning the gap. CDR3 size: 14 residues. The chain's CDR3 is CASSLAGGWTEAFF. Written as DNA, the CDR3 is TGTGCCAGCAGCTTAGCCGGGGGCTGGACTGAAGCTTTCTTT.

This chain joins TRBV4-1 and TRBJ1-4; D is perhaps TRBD1 (5 bases). Trimming stripped 0 bases from V and 10 bases from J, with 15 bases between. This CDR3 has 15 residues. Germline values: CDR1 MGHRA, CDR2 YSYEKL. The chain's CDR3 is CASSQEGGSGGKLFF. CDR3 DNA: TGCGCCAGCAGCCAAGAAGGCGGCTCCGGGGGAAAACTGTTTTTT.

V and J are TRBV10-3 and TRBJ2-7; a possible D gene is TRBD1 (5 bases). Between the trimmed V and J ends, which lost 10 bases and 0 bases, there was a span of 28 bases. CDR1 and CDR2 (germline): ENHRY, SYGVKD. This CDR3 is built from 18 residues. The CDR3 DNA follows: TGTGCCACCGGTGGGGCTCCAGGGAACATGATCGACTCCTACGAGCAGTACTTC. This sequence encodes CATGGAPGNMIDSYEQYF.

The chain has TRBV6-2 or TRBV6-3 and TRBJ1-2; D might be TRBD1 (6 bases). V dropped 6 bases and J dropped 2 bases, with 22 bases sitting between them. CDR1 and CDR2 (germline): MNHEY, SVGEGT. This CDR3 region has 17 residues. In DNA, the CDR3 is TGTGCCAGCAGCGTCGGGCTGGGGACACCTACAAACTATGGCTACACCTTC. The encoded protein is CASSVGLGTPTNYGYTF.

This clonotype was observed a few times. The chain has TRBV20-1 and TRBJ1-5; TRBD1 agrees at 7 bases. Germline CDR1 reads DFQATT; CDR2 reads SNEGSKA (reference sequence). The V segment lost 3 bases and the J segment 4 bases; nucleotides outside the gene matches: 3. This CDR3 is 13 amino acids long. The CDR3 is CSASRDSNQPQHF. The CDR3 DNA sequence: TGCAGTGCTAGTAGGGACAGTAATCAGCCCCAGCATTTT.

The rearrangement uses TRBV6-2 or TRBV6-3 and TRBJ2-1; 10 bases agree with TRBD2. The CDR3 is made up of 15 amino acids. The J segment lost 8 bases and the V segment lost 8 bases, leaving 12 bases of the junction unmatched. The germline CDR1 and CDR2 sequences are MNHEY and SVGEGT. The CDR3 region has the DNA TGTGCCAGCGCACTAGCGGGATGGGTGATCGATGAGCAGTTCTTC. Its protein is CASALAGWVIDEQFF.

The CDR3 spells CASGIRGAGNEQYF. The CDR3 DNA follows: TGTGCCAGCGGCATCAGGGGAGCGGGCAATGAGCAGTACTTC. V gene TRBV3-1 combines with J gene TRBJ2-5; possibly TRBD1 or TRBD2 for D (6 bases each). The CDR3 sequence is 14 residues long. In germline, CDR1 is LGHDT, CDR2 YNNKEL (reference sequence). Trimming left V 8 bases short and J 11 bases short, with 24 bases between.

This rearrangement joins TRBV15 to TRBJ2-7, with no clear D. Germline V gives CDR1 LNHNV, CDR2 YYDKDF (reference sequence). Trimming removed 0 bases from V and 6 bases from J, with 9 bases in between. The CDR3 spans 13 residues. The CDR3: CATSRDPLSEQYF. The CDR3 bases are TGTGCCACCAGCAGAGATCCCCTATCCGAGCAGTACTTC.

This chain connects TRBV5-5 to TRBJ2-3; perhaps TRBD1 as D (6 bases). This CDR3 spans 15 amino acids. Looked up from germline, CDR1 is SGHKS and CDR2 is YYEKEE (reference sequence). V shed 3 bases and J shed 2 bases, with 13 bases lying between them. Here the CDR3 DNA reads TGTGCCAGCAGCTCCCGAACAGGGTACACAGATACGCAGTATTTT. Its protein is CASSSRTGYTDTQYF.

The chain's CDR3 is CASSSRDRVGYEQYF. DNA of the CDR3: TGTGCCAGCAGCTCCCGGGACAGGGTAGGCTACGAGCAGTACTTC. The gene calls are TRBV14 and TRBJ2-7; 9 positions match TRBD1. Germline V lookup: CDR1 SGHDN, CDR2 FVKESK. The CDR3 is 15 amino acids. The trim removed 5 bases at V and 3 bases at J, leaving 8 bases unmatched.

This chain uses TRBV25-1 with TRBJ1-2, with 12 bases fitting TRBD1. Germline V CDR1 and CDR2: MGHDK, SYGVNS. The V and J ends lost 6 bases and 6 bases, in that order; junction bases with no gene match: 5. This CDR3 spans 14 amino acids. Here the CDR3 DNA reads TGTGCCAGCAGGGAGGGACAGGGGGCCCATGGCTACACCTTC. Encoded protein: CASREGQGAHGYTF.

This chain connects TRBV7-9 to TRBJ2-1; D is possibly TRBD1 or TRBD2 (6 bases each). Germline V CDR1 and CDR2: SEHNR, FQNEAQ (reference sequence). The V end was cut by 0 bases, the J end by 5 bases, with 20 bases between. The length of the CDR3 is 18 residues. CDR3 coding DNA: TGTGCCAGCAGCTTAGCTTATGGGGGGCCTAGCCGACACAATGAGCAGTTCTTC. It translates to CASSLAYGGPSRHNEQFF.

The chain couples TRBV20-1 to TRBJ2-5; D assignment may be TRBD1 or TRBD2 (6 bases each). V was trimmed by 8 bases and J by 1 base, leaving 20 bases between them. The CDR3 has 15 amino acids. Germline V gives CDR1 DFQATT, CDR2 SNEGSKA (reference sequence). The CDR3 nucleotides are TGCAGTCCTCCCGGGGGCCTAACCTTCCAAGAGACCCAGTACTTC. Amino acid sequence: CSPPGGLTFQETQYF.